This TCR beta chain was sequenced during a study of cytomegalovirus exposure and HLA in healthy donors. This CDR3 comprises 16 residues. Per germline, CDR1 SSHAT and CDR2 FNYEAQ (reference sequence). The V gene end was trimmed by 5 bases and the J gene end by 6 bases; junction bases not matched to a gene: 9. The PCR had 60 Vbeta and 13 Jbeta primers. This table comes from immunoSEQ multiplex PCR, and its TCRdb copy is limited to in-frame clones, with some not included. The sample has 130,000 to 150,000 clones; 60% to 85% are singletons. The source of this sequence is a man aged 35 to 55 in good health and CMV-seropositive. The chain combines TRBV7-7 with TRBJ2-1, with 11 bases fitting TRBD2. Specimen: PBMCs. The CDR3 here is CASSPRLAGKGNEQFF. For the CDR3, the DNA is TGTGCCAGCAGCCCCAGACTAGCGGGAAAAGGCAATGAGCAGTTCTTC.